The T cell receptor (beta chain) under discussion was sequenced for a study of blood T cell repertoires in COVID-19. Study information: COVID-19 samples from acute and convalescent phases originated in the United States, Italy and Spain. Nucleic acid was either cDNA or gDNA, and it came from T cells, B-cell-depleted T cells, or PBMCs.

Original data processing: Nucleated cell number was recorded as an estimate derived from reference gene primer amplification. Data came from immunoSEQ multiplex PCR; TCRdb stores just in-frame clones and leaves some out. V, J and clone size were drawn from that table, and D and trimming were deduced from the DNA. The data show 150,000 to 200,000 clones, with under 85% seen just once and about 18% held by the top ten. V was cut by 4 bases and J by 5 bases, with 12 bases left in between. Germline assignment: CDR1 SQVTM and CDR2 ANQGSEA. This CDR3 region has 13 residues. Sequencing was performed on peripheral blood. The receptor comes from a man aged 55 to 70 with active or convalescent COVID-19. V and J are TRBV29-1 and TRBJ1-5; weak D call: TRBD1 (6 bases). CDR3 sequence: CSVARDIDQPQHF. CDR3 coding DNA: TGCAGCGTTGCCAGGGACATAGATCAGCCCCAGCATTTT.